Below, 4 T cell receptor beta chains from the same sample are listed, as sequenced in a study of cytomegalovirus exposure and HLA in healthy donors. The PCR made use of 60 Vbeta and 13 Jbeta primers. The table came from immunoSEQ multiplex PCR; TCRdb's copy has only in-frame clones and leaves some out. This table holds some 110,000 clones, around 79% found once. Sequenced: PBMCs. The receptors were gathered from a man in his sixties in good health and CMV-seropositive.

The V and J genes are TRBV18 and TRBJ2-6; D might be TRBD1 (6 bases). CDR3 size: 20 residues. Germline V gene sequence: CDR1 KGHSH, CDR2 LQKENI. Trimming took 3 bases from V and 0 from J, leaving 21 bases between them. In DNA, the CDR3 is TGTGCCAGCTCACCTGCCCTTCGGACGACAGGAAGCTCTGGGGCCAACGTCCTGACTTTC. The encoded protein is CASSPALRTTGSSGANVLTF.

This chain connects TRBV7-9 to TRBJ1-2; the D gene is possibly TRBD1 (5 bases). V was clipped by 4 bases and J by 0 bases, with 9 bases between them. The length of the CDR3 is 14 residues. Germline V lookup: CDR1 SEHNR, CDR2 FQNEAQ (reference sequence). The CDR3 sequence: CASSSRASNYGYTF. CDR3 in DNA: TGTGCCAGCAGCTCCAGGGCCTCTAACTATGGCTACACCTTC. Based on the CDR3 plus reference TRBV7-9 and TRBJ1-2, the full variable domain is DTGVSQNPRHKITKRGQNVTFRCDPISEHNRLYWYRQTLGQGPEFLTYFQNEAQLEKSRLLSDRFSAERPKGSFSTLEIQRTEQGDSAMYLCASSSRASNYGYTFGSGTRLTVV.

V and J are TRBV5-1 and TRBJ1-1; 7 bases are a match to TRBD1. The CDR3 is 15 amino acids. Germline V gene data show CDR1 as SGHRS and CDR2 as YFSETQ. The ends lost 0 bases at V and 0 bases at J; junction bases unmatched: 2. CDR3 nucleotides: TGCGCCAGCAGCTTGGAGGGACAGCTGAACACTGAAGCTTTCTTT. Amino acids: CASSLEGQLNTEAFF.

The chain carries TRBV7-2 and TRBJ2-1; 7 nucleotides match TRBD1. This CDR3 region has 14 residues. The V gene's germline CDR1 is SGHTA and CDR2 FQGNSA. V gave up 5 bases and J gave up 4 bases; unmatched junction bases: 5. The CDR3 here is CASSRDRKYNEQFF. The CDR3 DNA reads as TGTGCCAGCAGCCGGGACAGAAAGTACAATGAGCAGTTCTTC. Looking up the rest from reference TRBV7-2 and TRBJ2-1 gives the full variable domain: GAGVSQSPSNKVTEKGKDVELRCDPISGHTALYWYRQSLGQGLEFLIYFQGNSAPDKSGLPSDRFSAERTGGSVSTLTIQRTQQEDSAVYLCASSRDRKYNEQFFGPGTRLTVL.